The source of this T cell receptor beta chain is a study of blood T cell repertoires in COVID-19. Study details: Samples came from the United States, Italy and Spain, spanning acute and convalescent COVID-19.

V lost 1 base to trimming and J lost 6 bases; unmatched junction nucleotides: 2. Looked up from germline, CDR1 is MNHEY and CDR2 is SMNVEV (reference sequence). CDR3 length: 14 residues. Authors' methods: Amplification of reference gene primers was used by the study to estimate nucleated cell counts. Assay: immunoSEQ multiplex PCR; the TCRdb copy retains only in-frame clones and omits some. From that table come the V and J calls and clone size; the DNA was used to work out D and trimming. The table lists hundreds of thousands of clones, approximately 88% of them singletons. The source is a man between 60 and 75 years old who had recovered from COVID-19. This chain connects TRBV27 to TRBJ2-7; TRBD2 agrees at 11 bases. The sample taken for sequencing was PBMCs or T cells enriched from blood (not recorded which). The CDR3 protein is CASSLWLAGGEQYF. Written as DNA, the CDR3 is TGTGCCAGCAGTTTATGGCTAGCGGGAGGCGAGCAGTACTTC.